This T cell receptor beta chain emerged from a study of CD8 T cells in ankylosing spondylitis. General study points: The study identified a TCR beta motif of several highly homologous variants that appeared characteristic of ankylosing spondylitis blood. The clones that were linked to disease were reported to be significantly enriched in matched synovial fluid samples from ankylosing spondylitis patients.

Regarding this clonotype: Its antigen is unidentified.

Germline V gives CDR1 DFQATT, CDR2 SNEGSKA (reference sequence). CDR3 size: 13 residues. Trimming removed 2 bases at V and 9 bases at J, with 15 bases between. Making use of molecular barcodes, quantitative 5'-RACE generated TCR beta libraries. TCRdb redid the calling of the 5' RACE reads with MiXCR, one entry per CDR3 protein. The data hold about 220,000 distinct CDR3 sequences, with roughly 25% observed a single time. The TCR comes from a male donor with ankylosing spondylitis or in good health (not recorded which). The source material was blood, either unsorted or a sorted T cell fraction (not recorded which). This chain joins TRBV20-1 and TRBJ2-3, with D perhaps TRBD2 (5 bases). The CDR3 reads CSARRLTASTQYF. CDR3 coding DNA: TGCAGTGCTAGACGATTGACTGCTAGCACGCAGTATTTT.